This T cell receptor beta chain was captured in a study of blood T cell repertoires in COVID-19. The method was immunoSEQ multiplex PCR; TCRdb's version includes in-frame clones alone and lacks a portion of them. Found here are 120,000 or so clones, 80% of them singletons; the top ten hold 16%. The CDR3 is 15 residues long. The V gene lost 1 base and the J gene lost 0 bases, with 9 bases spanning the gap. CDR1 is LGHDT and CDR2 is YNNKEL in the germline V gene (reference sequence). The chain carries TRBV3-1 (or the pseudogene TRBV3-2) and TRBJ1-2; no clear D. The sample consisted of peripheral blood. This sequence originates from a man in his sixties with active or convalescent COVID-19. The CDR3 bases are TGTGCCAGCAGCCAAGGGACGGGGACTAACTATGGCTACACCTTC. This sequence encodes CASSQGTGTNYGYTF.